This is a list of T cell receptor beta chains from one sample in a study of blood T cell repertoires in COVID-19. Sequencing was performed with immunoSEQ multiplex PCR; in TCRdb, only in-frame clones are kept and a portion is missing. The sample lists around 460,000 clones, 70% to 90% occurring once. Sequenced: peripheral blood. The receptors come from a man younger than 35 with COVID-19, enrolled during active disease. CDR3s include the opening cysteine and the closing phenylalanine or tryptophan. D genes are given only for firm matches. Not every row has a clone size; where given, it reads once, few, many or a size class.

NA	15	TRBJ2-1	TRBV18	TRBD2	CASSPQSGGYNEQFF
NA	11	TRBJ1-1	TRBV24-1	NA	CATSGGSEAFF
NA	15	TRBJ2-5	TRBV24-1	TRBD1	CATSDPGTGGETQYF
NA	13	TRBJ2-7	TRBV28	NA	CASSLSAPYEQYF
NA	15	TRBJ2-1	TRBV19	TRBD2	CASSIISGGYNEQFF
NA	17	TRBJ2-1	TRBV7-2	TRBD2	CASSLRLADFSYNEQFF
NA	14	TRBJ1-1	TRBV27	NA	CASSGAEVNTEAFF
NA	16	TRBJ1-6	TRBV6-5	TRBD1	CASSSQRQGINSPLHF
NA	14	TRBJ2-1	TRBV3-1/TRBV3-2	NA	CASSHAGPYNEQFF
NA	14	TRBJ2-3	TRBV24-1	NA	CATSAPTSGDTQYF
once	15	TRBJ1-1	TRBV7-6	TRBD1	CASSLVPGQGPEAFF
NA	13	TRBJ2-1	TRBV19	NA	CASKQGAYNEQFF
NA	16	TRBJ2-2	TRBV7-6	NA	CASSLASQGATGELFF
NA	14	TRBJ2-5	TRBV27	TRBD1	CASSLTGYQETQYF
NA	13	TRBJ2-5	TRBV6-5	TRBD2	CAASRGGWETQYF
NA	14	TRBJ2-1	TRBV5-1	NA	CASSLGGGSYEQFF
NA	13	TRBJ1-1	TRBV2	NA	CASRVTVSTEAFF
NA	14	TRBJ2-2	TRBV28	TRBD2	CASIPRLAAGELFF
NA	12	TRBJ2-5	TRBV29-1	TRBD1	CSVDRAQETQYF
few	13	TRBJ1-1	TRBV13	NA	CASSYRVRTEAFF
few	15	TRBJ2-5	TRBV7-9	NA	CASSGRRFEQETQYF